This TCR beta chain came from a study of identifying expanded T cells in peripheral blood. General study results and limits: Clone count variance between roughly 2-week samples rose with total template count.

As regards this clone: The antigen is unknown.

The protocol was immunoSEQ multiplex PCR, while the TCRdb copy is restricted to in-frame clones and leaves out a portion. Of about 94,000 clones listed, approximately 88% are singletons. V gave up 4 bases and J gave up 0 bases; unmatched junction bases: 8. The CDR3 is 16 amino acids. Per the germline V gene, CDR1 is SGHRS and CDR2 is YFSETQ. The receptor's source is a person between 18 and 75 years old in good health. The sequencing sample was made of blood. This chain joins TRBV5-1 and TRBJ2-7; TRBD2 aligns across 9 bases. The CDR3 sequence is CASSPLLAGASYEQYF. The CDR3 DNA is TGCGCCAGCAGCCCCCTATTAGCGGGGGCCTCCTACGAGCAGTACTTC.